This T cell receptor (beta chain) was captured in a study of siplizumab effects on memory and regulatory T cells. Profiled with immunoSEQ multiplex PCR; TCRdb holds only in-frame clones, not every one. The table has 85,000 or so clones, 85% to 95% seen once. Trimming pared 0 bases from V and 3 bases from J, leaving 9 bases between. CDR1 LGHNA and CDR2 YNFKEQ come from the germline V gene. The CDR3 consists of 15 residues. The sequence was collected from a human donor in good health. This sequence joins TRBV4-2 and TRBJ1-5, with D perhaps matching TRBD1 (5 bases). The specimen sequenced was CD8+ T cells sorted from blood. The CDR3: CASSQDPGDNQPQHF. Written as DNA, the CDR3 is TGTGCCAGCAGCCAAGATCCGGGGGACAATCAGCCCCAGCATTTT.